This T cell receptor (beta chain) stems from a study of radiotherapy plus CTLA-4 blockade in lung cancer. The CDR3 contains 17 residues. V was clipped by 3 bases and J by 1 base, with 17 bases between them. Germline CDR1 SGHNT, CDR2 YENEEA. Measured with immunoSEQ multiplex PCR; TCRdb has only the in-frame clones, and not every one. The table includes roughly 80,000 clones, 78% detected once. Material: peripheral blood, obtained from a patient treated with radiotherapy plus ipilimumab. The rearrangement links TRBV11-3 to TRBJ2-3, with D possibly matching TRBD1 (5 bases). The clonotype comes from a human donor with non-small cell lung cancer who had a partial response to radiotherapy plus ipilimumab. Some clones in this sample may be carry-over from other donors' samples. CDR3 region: CASSFPTAGWGTDTQYF. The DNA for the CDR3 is TGTGCCAGCAGCTTCCCCACGGCAGGGTGGGGCACAGATACGCAGTATTTT. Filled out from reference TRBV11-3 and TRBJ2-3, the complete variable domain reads EAGVVQSPRYKIIEKKQPVAFWCNPISGHNTLYWYLQNLGQGPELLIRYENEEAVDDSQLPKDRFSAERLKGVDSTLKIQPAELGDSAVYLCASSFPTAGWGTDTQYFGPGTRLTVL.